These 17 T cell receptor beta chains share one sample of origin, sequenced in a study of regulatory and conventional T cells in RAG deficiency. Blood CD4+ CD25-high CD127-low regulatory T cells supplied the genomic DNA template. Sequencing was performed with immunoSEQ multiplex PCR; in TCRdb, only in-frame clones are kept and a portion is missing. In the table there are roughly 30,000 clones, 90% to 95% of which are singletons. The same sample was also studied in work on regulatory T cells. As that study records: Primers: 52 TRBV forward and 13 TRBJ reverse.

Sequencing was carried out using Tregs sorted from blood. These receptors all come from a human donor in good health.

This clone was counted once. The chain is built from TRBV7-8 and TRBJ1-1; the match to TRBD1 covers 8 bases. The CDR3 contains 15 residues. Germline V CDR1 and CDR2: SGHVS, FQNEAQ. With 5 bases clipped from V and 5 bases from J, the junction kept 10 bases outside the gene matches. Here the CDR3 reads CASSLLQGATTEAFF. The CDR3 bases are TGTGCCAGCAGCCTACTGCAGGGGGCTACTACTGAAGCTTTCTTT.

This chain joins TRBV5-1 and TRBJ2-6; D gene unclear. Germline CDR1 is SGHRS and CDR2 is YFSETQ. Trimming left V 4 bases short and J 0 bases short, with 14 bases between. CDR3 length: 17 amino acids. The CDR3 DNA sequence: TGCGCCAGCAGCGTTGCTTCCGGTCTCTCTGGGGCCAACGTCCTGACTTTC. Its translation is CASSVASGLSGANVLTF.

The chain combines TRBV18 with TRBJ2-1; D might be TRBD1 (6 bases). The CDR3 loop spans 13 amino acids. Trimming removed 2 bases from V and 7 bases from J, with 9 bases in between. Germline V gene sequence: CDR1 KGHSH, CDR2 LQKENI. CDR3 loop: CASSPTGLNEQFF. The CDR3 DNA is TGTGCCAGCTCACCAACAGGGTTGAATGAGCAGTTCTTC.

CDR3 bases: TGTGCCAGCAGCTTCCCAAAGGGGAGGGACTCTGGGGCCAACGTCCTGACTTTC. Amino acids: CASSFPKGRDSGANVLTF. V gene TRBV11-2 combines with J gene TRBJ2-6; TRBD2 matches 7 bases. CDR1 is SGHAT, CDR2 FQNNGV, per germline. The CDR3 is made up of 18 amino acids. J was trimmed by 0 bases and V by 3 bases; bases with no gene match: 8.

This chain joins TRBV19 and TRBJ2-1, with a weak D call TRBD2 (7 bases). The V gene's germline CDR1 is LNHDA and CDR2 SQIVND (reference sequence). The CDR3 sequence is 16 residues long. The V and J ends lost 3 bases and 0 bases respectively, with 12 bases between them. The CDR3: CASSIRGGRSYNEQFF. CDR3 nucleotide sequence: TGTGCCAGTAGTATTAGGGGGGGCCGCTCCTACAATGAGCAGTTCTTC.

This clone was seen once. This chain joins TRBV10-2 and TRBJ2-7; 13 nucleotides agree with TRBD2. V lost 6 bases and J lost 4; bases outside the gene matches: 9. CDR3 size: 16 residues. Germline V gene lookup returns CDR1 WSHSY and CDR2 SAAADI. CDR3 sequence reads: CASRPGTSGGAYEQYF. In nucleotides, the CDR3 is TGCGCCAGCAGACCAGGAACTAGCGGGGGGGCGTACGAGCAGTACTTC.

The chain has TRBV7-2 and TRBJ1-2, with 9 bases matching TRBD1. CDR1 is SGHTA, CDR2 FQGNSA, per germline. This CDR3 is 15 amino acids long. Trimming cost V 3 bases and J 8 bases; bases outside gene matches: 10. CDR3 bases: TGTGCCAGCAGCTTGGGCCCGGACAGGGGTTGGGGCTACACCTTC. Translated, it gives CASSLGPDRGWGYTF.

The gene calls are TRBV19 and TRBJ2-7; TRBD1 aligns across 11 bases. From germline, CDR1 is LNHDA and CDR2 SQIVND (reference sequence). The CDR3 has 15 residues. With 5 bases clipped from V and 3 bases from J, the junction kept 6 bases outside the gene matches. CDR3 DNA sequence: TGTGCCAGTAGTGGGGGACAGGGGGTTCGCTACGAGCAGTACTTC. It yields the protein CASSGGQGVRYEQYF.

The gene calls are TRBV9 and TRBJ1-1; 8 positions match TRBD1. Germline trimming cut 3 bases from V and 2 bases from J; bases unmatched to any gene: 9. The CDR3 is 16 amino acids. Per the germline V gene, CDR1 is SGDLS and CDR2 is YYNGEE. The CDR3, as DNA: TGTGCCAGCAGCGCCTGGGGGGACAGGATTAACACTGAAGCTTTCTTT. Protein sequence: CASSAWGDRINTEAFF.

The CDR3 sequence: CAWSWRSYEQYF. The CDR3 region has the DNA TGTGCCTGGAGTTGGAGGTCCTACGAGCAGTACTTC. The V gene is TRBV30, the J gene TRBJ2-7; a possible D gene is TRBD2 (5 bases). The germline V gene encodes CDR1 GTSNPN and CDR2 SVGIG (reference sequence). V was shortened by 2 bases and J by 1 base, with 6 bases between the two germline ends. The CDR3 totals 12 residues.

The chain uses TRBV7-9 and TRBJ1-2, with 9 bases aligning to TRBD1. V was pared by 1 base and J by 8 bases, with 8 bases of the junction left unmatched. The CDR3 consists of 15 residues. Germline-derived CDR1 and CDR2 are SEHNR and FQNEAQ (reference sequence). As DNA, the CDR3 is TGTGCCAGCAGCTTAGGCTTGGACAGGGGAGACGGCTACACCTTC. This gives the protein CASSLGLDRGDGYTF.

This clone was seen once. The chain recombines TRBV7-3 with TRBJ2-1; no firm D call. The germline gives CDR1 SGHTA, CDR2 FQGTGA. Trimming removed 2 bases at V and 4 bases at J, with 6 bases between. The CDR3 spans 13 residues. The CDR3 spells CASSLGLYNEQFF. For the CDR3, the DNA is TGTGCCAGCAGCTTAGGGCTTTACAATGAGCAGTTCTTC. Based on the CDR3 plus reference TRBV7-3 and TRBJ2-1, the full variable domain is GAGVSQTPSNKVTEKGKYVELRCDPISGHTALYWYRQSLGQGPEFLIYFQGTGAADDSGLPNDRFFAVRPEGSVSTLKIQRTERGDSAVYLCASSLGLYNEQFFGPGTRLTVL.

This clone was seen only a few times. This sequence joins TRBV4-1 and TRBJ1-3; unclear D gene. V shed 2 bases and J shed 4 bases, with 18 bases lying between them. The CDR3 runs 17 residues. CDR1 and CDR2 from the germline V gene are MGHRA and YSYEKL. The CDR3 sequence is CASSQSTSFLPGNTIYF. The CDR3, as DNA: TGCGCCAGCAGCCAATCGACCTCCTTTCTCCCAGGAAACACCATATATTTT.

The gene calls are TRBV7-9 and TRBJ1-2; unclear D gene. Trimming removed 6 bases from V and 3 bases from J, with 11 bases in between. The CDR3 totals 13 residues. Germline assignment: CDR1 SEHNR and CDR2 FQNEAQ (reference sequence). The CDR3 region is CASSASGHYGYTF. In DNA, the CDR3 is TGTGCCAGCAGTGCCAGTGGGCACTATGGCTACACCTTC.

V gene TRBV10-3 combines with J gene TRBJ2-5; 7 bases agree with TRBD2. Germline CDR1 and CDR2: ENHRY and SYGVKD. The CDR3 extends over 14 amino acids. Trimming took 2 bases from V and 4 from J; bases not matched to a gene: 4. The CDR3 sequence is CAISEGVAGETQYF. CDR3 sequence (DNA): TGTGCCATCAGTGAGGGGGTAGCGGGAGAGACCCAGTACTTC.

This clone occurred once. The chain has TRBV5-1 and TRBJ2-7, with D unresolved. The CDR3 totals 12 residues. V was cut by 4 bases and J by 0 bases, with 5 bases left in between. CDR1 is SGHRS and CDR2 is YFSETQ in the germline V gene. In nucleotides, the CDR3 is TGCGCCAGCAGCCTAAGCTCCTACGAGCAGTACTTC. Translation gives CASSLSSYEQYF.

The genes are TRBV4-1 and TRBJ1-1; D gene uncertain. The CDR3 sequence is 14 residues long. V lost 0 bases and J lost 1, with 6 bases in between. Per germline, CDR1 MGHRA and CDR2 YSYEKL. Here the CDR3 reads CASSQEAGNTEAFF. CDR3 sequence (DNA): TGCGCCAGCAGCCAAGAAGCAGGGAACACTGAAGCTTTCTTT.